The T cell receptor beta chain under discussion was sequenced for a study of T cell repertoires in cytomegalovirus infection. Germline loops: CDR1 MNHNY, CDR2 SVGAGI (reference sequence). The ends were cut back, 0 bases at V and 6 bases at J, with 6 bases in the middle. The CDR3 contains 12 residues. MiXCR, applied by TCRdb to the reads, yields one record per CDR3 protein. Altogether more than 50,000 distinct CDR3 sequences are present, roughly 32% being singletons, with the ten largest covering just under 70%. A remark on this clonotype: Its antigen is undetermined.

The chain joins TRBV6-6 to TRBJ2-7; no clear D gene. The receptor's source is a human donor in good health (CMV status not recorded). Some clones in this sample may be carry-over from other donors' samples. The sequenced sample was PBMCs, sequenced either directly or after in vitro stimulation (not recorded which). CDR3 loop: CASSYSPLEQYF. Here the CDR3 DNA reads TGTGCCAGCAGTTACTCCCCCCTCGAGCAGTACTTC.